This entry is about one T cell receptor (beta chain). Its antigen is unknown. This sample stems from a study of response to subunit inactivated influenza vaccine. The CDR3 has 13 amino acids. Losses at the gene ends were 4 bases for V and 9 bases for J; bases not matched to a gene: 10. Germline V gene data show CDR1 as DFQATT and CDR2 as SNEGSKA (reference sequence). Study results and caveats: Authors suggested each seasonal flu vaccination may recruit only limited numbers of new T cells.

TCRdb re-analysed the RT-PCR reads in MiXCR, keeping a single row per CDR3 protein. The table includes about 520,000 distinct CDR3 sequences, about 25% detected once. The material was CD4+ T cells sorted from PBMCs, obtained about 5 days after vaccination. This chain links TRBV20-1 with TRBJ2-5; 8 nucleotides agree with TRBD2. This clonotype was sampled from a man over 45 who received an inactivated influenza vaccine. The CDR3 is CSAKSTGGVAQYF. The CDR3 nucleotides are TGCAGTGCTAAGTCTACGGGAGGGGTGGCCCAGTACTTC.